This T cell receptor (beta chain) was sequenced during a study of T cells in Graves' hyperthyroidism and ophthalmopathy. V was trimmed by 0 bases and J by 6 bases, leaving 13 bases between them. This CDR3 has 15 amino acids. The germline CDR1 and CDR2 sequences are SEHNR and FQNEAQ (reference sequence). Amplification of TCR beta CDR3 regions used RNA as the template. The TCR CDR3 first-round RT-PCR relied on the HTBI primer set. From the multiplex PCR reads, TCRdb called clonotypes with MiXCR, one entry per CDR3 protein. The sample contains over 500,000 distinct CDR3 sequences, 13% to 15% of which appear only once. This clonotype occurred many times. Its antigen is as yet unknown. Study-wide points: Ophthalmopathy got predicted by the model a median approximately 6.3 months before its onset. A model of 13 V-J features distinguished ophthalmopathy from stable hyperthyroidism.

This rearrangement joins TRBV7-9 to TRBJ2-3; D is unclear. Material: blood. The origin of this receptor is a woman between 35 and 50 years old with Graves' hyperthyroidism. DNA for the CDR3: TGTGCCAGCAGCTTAGCGGGCAGGCTTCGGGATACGCAGTATTTT. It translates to CASSLAGRLRDTQYF.